Listed here are 24 T cell receptor beta chains from one sample, sequenced in a study of control samples from healthy donors and cancer patients. The assay was immunoSEQ multiplex PCR, and TCRdb's table has in-frame clones only and misses some. The data contain under 450,000 clones, 80% to 95% of them seen just once; the ten biggest clones take up 5.5% to 7.5%. Material for sequencing was PBMCs. These receptors were collected from a man in his forties with head and neck cancer.

The chain uses TRBV4-1 and TRBJ1-6; no definite D call. Trimming removed 0 bases at V and 8 bases at J, with 11 bases between. The CDR3 has 15 residues. The germline V gene has CDR1 MGHRA and CDR2 YSYEKL. The CDR3 is CASSQDWAGDSPLHF. The CDR3 DNA is TGCGCCAGCAGCCAAGATTGGGCCGGTGATTCACCCCTCCACTTT.

This clone was seen once. This chain links TRBV25-1 with TRBJ1-1; D not certain. Germline CDR1 MGHDK, CDR2 SYGVNS. The V and J ends lost 4 bases and 2 bases respectively, with 2 bases between them. This CDR3 is 11 amino acids long. Written as DNA, the CDR3 is TGTGCCAGCAGTGGAAACACTGAAGCTTTCTTT. Its translation is CASSGNTEAFF.

V is TRBV19 and J is TRBJ2-5; 7 bases are a match to TRBD2. Germline V gives CDR1 LNHDA, CDR2 SQIVND (reference sequence). Trimming cost V 3 bases and J 2 bases; bases outside gene matches: 9. The CDR3 consists of 16 residues. The CDR3 spells CASSMGGRLGQETQYF. CDR3 coding DNA: TGTGCCAGTAGTATGGGCGGGAGATTGGGTCAAGAGACCCAGTACTTC.

The rearrangement links TRBV6-5 to TRBJ2-2; D possibly uses TRBD1 or TRBD2 (5 bases each). This CDR3 is 13 amino acids long. The germline V and J ends were trimmed by 6 bases and 6 bases, with 11 bases remaining between them. The germline CDR1 and CDR2 sequences are MNHEY and SVGAGI. In DNA, the CDR3 is TGTGCCAGCAGGGGGGTTAGCGCCGGGGAGCTGTTTTTT. Translation gives CASRGVSAGELFF.

This chain uses TRBV18 with TRBJ1-2, with D possibly matching TRBD1 (6 bases). V lost 2 bases to trimming and J lost 11 bases, with 15 bases between them. The CDR3 is 13 residues long. The germline V gene encodes CDR1 KGHSH and CDR2 LQKENI. CDR3 amino acids: CASSPGDTRWYTF. Written as DNA, the CDR3 is TGTGCCAGCTCACCAGGGGACACACGGTGGTACACCTTC.

A remark on this clone: Other DNA sequences in the sample encode the same CDR3. The chain joins TRBV9 to TRBJ1-1; D possibly corresponds to TRBD1 (6 bases). Germline loops: CDR1 SGDLS, CDR2 YYNGEE. This CDR3 is 12 amino acids long. V was shortened by 2 bases and J by 7 bases, with 9 bases between the two germline ends. The CDR3 DNA reads as TGTGCCAGCAGCGTTGGGACAAATGAAGCTTTCTTT. Encoded protein: CASSVGTNEAFF.

This clone has just one count. CDR3 nucleotide sequence: TGTGCCAGCAGCTTGGAAGTGGATACGCAGTATTTT. It codes for CASSLEVDTQYF. The chain links TRBV5-4 to TRBJ2-3, with D uncertain. Trimming removed 0 bases at V and 6 bases at J, with 5 bases between. Germline V gene lookup returns CDR1 SGHNT and CDR2 YYREEE (reference sequence). The CDR3 is 12 residues long.

The chain employs TRBV9 and TRBJ2-2; 8 bases agree with TRBD1. This CDR3 spans 15 amino acids. Looked up from germline, CDR1 is SGDLS and CDR2 is YYNGEE. The J segment lost 3 bases and the V segment lost 5 bases, leaving 6 bases of the junction unmatched. The CDR3, as DNA: TGTGCCAGCAGGGTAACAGGGGGTGACACCGGGGAGCTGTTTTTT. It encodes CASRVTGGDTGELFF.

This clone was observed a handful of times. V and J are TRBV27 and TRBJ1-1; D unclear. CDR3 length: 13 residues. The germline gives CDR1 MNHEY, CDR2 SMNVEV (reference sequence). V was pared by 3 bases and J by 2 bases, with 7 bases between. The chain's CDR3 is CASSLYFNTEAFF. The CDR3, as DNA: TGTGCCAGCAGTTTGTACTTTAACACTGAAGCTTTCTTT.

This chain uses TRBV5-1 with TRBJ2-2, with 8 bases aligning to TRBD2. The ends lost 3 bases at V and 3 bases at J; junction bases unmatched: 10. From germline, CDR1 is SGHRS and CDR2 YFSETQ. CDR3 size: 17 residues. The CDR3: CASSYTKREPDTGELFF. The CDR3 DNA reads as TGCGCCAGCAGCTACACCAAGCGGGAGCCCGACACCGGGGAGCTGTTTTTT. The full variable domain, in which reference TRBV5-1 and TRBJ2-2 provide the parts outside the CDR3, is KAGVTQTPRYLIKTRGQQVTLSCSPISGHRSVSWYQQTPGQGLQFLFEYFSETQRNKGNFPGRFSGRQFSNSRSEMNVSTLELGDSALYLCASSYTKREPDTGELFFGEGSRLTVL.

The V call is TRBV4-2, the J call TRBJ2-2; 10 bases match TRBD1. Germline CDR1 LGHNA, CDR2 YNFKEQ. Unmatched junction bases numbered 7, after V lost 4 bases and J lost 5 bases. CDR3 length equals 16 residues. The CDR3 DNA reads as TGTGCCAGCAGCCCAGGGACAGGGGTCACGACCGGGGAGCTGTTTTTT. Protein product: CASSPGTGVTTGELFF.

In its sample, this clone was seen a few times. The chain employs TRBV6-5 and TRBJ1-4, with 9 nucleotides matching TRBD1. The CDR3 is 15 residues long. Germline trimming cut 0 bases from V and 5 bases from J; bases unmatched to any gene: 1. Per germline, CDR1 MNHEY and CDR2 SVGAGI. The CDR3 is CASSYSTGGNEKLFF. Here the CDR3 DNA reads TGTGCCAGCAGTTACTCGACAGGGGGAAATGAAAAACTGTTTTTT.

V is TRBV5-1 and J is TRBJ2-1; TRBD2 matches at 12 bases. Per germline, CDR1 SGHRS and CDR2 YFSETQ. The CDR3 loop spans 14 amino acids. With V trimmed by 6 bases and J by 4 bases, 2 bases remained unmatched. CDR3 DNA: TGCGCCAGCACAACTAGCGGGGGGTACAATGAGCAGTTCTTC. Protein: CASTTSGGYNEQFF.

Notes on this clone: A junction end diverges from the germline sequence, so it may reflect a read error. The chain links TRBV7-7 to TRBJ1-1; D unresolved. The CDR3 extends over 12 amino acids. Germline V CDR1 and CDR2: SSHAT, FNYEAQ (reference sequence). The CDR3 DNA reads TGTGCTAGCAGCCCCGGACGGTACCGGGCTTTCTTT. Translation gives CASSPGRYRAFF. The complete variable domain, with remaining parts taken from reference TRBV7-7 and TRBJ1-1, reads GAGVSQSPRYKVTKRGQDVTLRCDPISSHATLYWYQQALGQGPEFLTYFNYEAQPDKSGLPSDRFSAERPEGSISTLTIQRTEQRDSAMYRCASSPGRYRAFFGQGTRLTVV.

V usage is TRBV28 and J usage is TRBJ1-5; D possibly corresponds to TRBD1 (5 bases). This CDR3 has 15 residues. Germline CDR1 is MDHEN and CDR2 is SYDVKM. The germline V and J ends were trimmed by 6 bases and 4 bases, with 16 bases remaining between them. In DNA, the CDR3 is TGTGCCAGCAGAGAGCCCACAGGTGGAAATCAGCCCCAGCATTTT. It codes for CASREPTGGNQPQHF. The entire variable domain, with the rest obtained from reference TRBV28 and TRBJ1-5, is as follows: DVKVTQSSRYLVKRTGEKVFLECVQDMDHENMFWYRQDPGLGLRLIYFSYDVKMKEKGDIPEGYSVSREKKERFSLILESASTNQTSMYLCASREPTGGNQPQHFGDGTRLSIL.

The rearrangement uses TRBV7-9 and TRBJ2-5, with D unresolved. Between the trimmed V and J ends, which lost 0 bases and 4 bases, there was a span of 6 bases. The V gene's germline CDR1 is SEHNR and CDR2 FQNEAQ (reference sequence). The CDR3 has 13 amino acids. The CDR3 DNA reads TGTGCCAGCAGCTTAGCTGGCGGAGAGACCCAGTACTTC. Residues: CASSLAGGETQYF.

The CDR3: CASSPVRGSNQPQHF. In DNA form, the CDR3 reads TGTGCCAGCAGCCCAGTGCGAGGAAGCAATCAGCCCCAGCATTTT. The genes are TRBV6-5 and TRBJ1-5, with unresolved D. There are 15 residues in the CDR3. Trimming took off 6 bases at V and 1 base at J, with 13 bases between the two ends. CDR1 and CDR2 (germline): MNHEY, SVGAGI.

The chain carries TRBV2 and TRBJ2-1, with D hard to call. The V end lost 4 bases, the J end lost 0 bases, and 19 bases lay between the germline ends. The CDR3 loop spans 18 amino acids. The germline CDR1 and CDR2 sequences are SNHLY and FYNNEI. CDR3 nucleotides: TGTGCCAGCAGTGGTGATCCTAATTATATAAGCTCCTACAATGAGCAGTTCTTC. Translated, it gives CASSGDPNYISSYNEQFF.

The V call is TRBV6-4, the J call TRBJ2-2, with D possibly TRBD2 on 7 matching bases. Deletions cut 6 bases from V and 2 bases from J, with 10 bases between. The germline V gene encodes CDR1 MRHNA and CDR2 SNTAGT. There are 14 residues in the CDR3. CDR3 residues: CASRRGGNTGELFF. CDR3 DNA: TGTGCCAGCAGGAGGGGGGGCAACACCGGGGAGCTGTTTTTT.

The J gene is TRBJ2-1, the V gene TRBV7-6, with D tentatively TRBD2 (6 bases). Trimming took off 6 bases at V and 4 bases at J, with 10 bases between the two ends. Germline lookup yields CDR1 SGHVS and CDR2 FNYEAQ. CDR3 size: 13 residues. The CDR3 here is CASRAGPYNEQFF. CDR3 DNA sequence: TGTGCCAGCAGGGCGGGACCATACAATGAGCAGTTCTTC.

The rearrangement links TRBV3-1 (or the pseudogene TRBV3-2) to TRBJ2-3; D is undetermined. The CDR3 spans 14 residues. Per germline, CDR1 LGHDT and CDR2 YNNKEL (reference sequence). V was cut by 0 bases and J by 6 bases, with 10 bases left in between. The CDR3 is CASSQEARMDTQYF. The CDR3 bases are TGTGCCAGCAGCCAAGAAGCTCGTATGGATACGCAGTATTTT.

The V gene is TRBV6-5, the J gene TRBJ2-3; 13 bases fit TRBD2. The CDR3 runs to 15 residues. The germline CDR1 and CDR2 sequences are MNHEY and SVGAGI. Trimming at V came to 6 bases and at J to 1 base, leaving 1 base not matched to a gene. CDR3: CASRGTSGGTDTQYF. Here the CDR3 DNA reads TGTGCCAGCAGAGGGACTAGCGGGGGCACAGATACGCAGTATTTT.

The V call is TRBV7-3, the J call TRBJ2-2; D is unresolved. The CDR3 length is 10 residues. Per germline, CDR1 SGHTA and CDR2 FQGTGA. Trimming shortened V by 9 bases and J by 4 bases, and 3 bases separated the two germline ends. The CDR3 loop is CARLTGELFF. In DNA, the CDR3 is TGTGCCAGACTCACCGGGGAGCTGTTTTTT.

This clone has a single count. The chain links TRBV19 to TRBJ2-2; 9 bases line up with TRBD1. V shed 3 bases and J 6 bases; nucleotides not matched to a gene: 5. The germline V gene has CDR1 LNHDA and CDR2 SQIVND (reference sequence). This CDR3 comprises 15 residues. CDR3 coding DNA: TGTGCCAGTAGTATGGACAGGGGAGGATCCGGGGAGCTGTTTTTT. Translating it yields CASSMDRGGSGELFF.